The sequence of this T cell receptor beta chain was determined in a study of regulatory T cells in long-lasting Graves disease. The study, taken as a whole, reports: Preferential use of TRBV28, TRBJ1-2 and TRBJ2-5 was seen in persistent disease. Persistent Graves' patients showed less TCR diversity than newly diagnosed patients showed.

Ten or more counts support this clonotype. Its target is unknown. V lost 1 base and J lost 6, with 10 bases in between. The CDR3 is made up of 14 amino acids. The germline V gene encodes CDR1 SNHLY and CDR2 FYNNEI. Time point of the sample: persistent/refractory GD, antithyroid drugs over 5 years with positive TRAb. Scientists built the TCR library using RNA that was extracted from PBMCs. Investigators report Graves' disease was diagnosed under American Thyroid Association guidelines. Staff took around 9 milliliters of peripheral blood and put it into EDTA tubes. Building of the TCR beta libraries involved iRepertoire HTBI primers and Arm-PCR of CDR3 regions. From the multiplex PCR reads, TCRdb called clonotypes with MiXCR, one entry per CDR3 protein. The data contain 300,000 to 350,000 distinct CDR3 sequences, about 20% of them singletons.

Sequenced here: peripheral blood mononuclear cells (PBMCs), sampled when the disease was refractory, from a patient treated with antithyroid drugs. This chain connects TRBV2 to TRBJ1-5; D may be TRBD1 (6 bases). The clonotype originates from a female donor with Graves disease. CDR3 region: CASSEVGGPQPQHF. DNA of the CDR3: TGTGCCAGCAGTGAAGTGGGGGGGCCTCAGCCCCAGCATTTT.